This TCR beta chain was obtained from a study of CD8+ T cells in alopecia areata. Details on this clone: Its antigen is unidentified.

Study-level results: Among the top 100, expanded CD8+ clones, as well as scalp clonality, were significantly decreased by tofacitinib.

Extraction of RNA preceded its reverse transcription into cDNA, which served as the sequencing template. Profiling relied on immunoSEQ multiplex PCR, and the TCRdb table lists in-frame clones only, not all of them. The data show some 150,000 clones, nearly 55% seen once. The treatment here: oral pan-JAK inhibitor, 5-10 mg twice daily. Sorting of CD4+ and CD8+ T cells was performed on PBMCs. The TCR comes from a human donor with alopecia areata. The sample in question was CD8+ T cells sorted from blood, obtained at week 4, from a patient treated with tofacitinib.

CDR3 protein: CASSPDSYEQYF. The CDR3 DNA follows: TGTGCCAGCAGCCCAGACTCCTACGAGCAGTACTTC. V gene TRBV9 combines with J gene TRBJ2-7; D not resolved. The V gene's germline CDR1 is SGDLS and CDR2 YYNGEE. The CDR3 contains 12 residues. V gave up 4 bases and J gave up 0 bases, with 5 bases separating them.